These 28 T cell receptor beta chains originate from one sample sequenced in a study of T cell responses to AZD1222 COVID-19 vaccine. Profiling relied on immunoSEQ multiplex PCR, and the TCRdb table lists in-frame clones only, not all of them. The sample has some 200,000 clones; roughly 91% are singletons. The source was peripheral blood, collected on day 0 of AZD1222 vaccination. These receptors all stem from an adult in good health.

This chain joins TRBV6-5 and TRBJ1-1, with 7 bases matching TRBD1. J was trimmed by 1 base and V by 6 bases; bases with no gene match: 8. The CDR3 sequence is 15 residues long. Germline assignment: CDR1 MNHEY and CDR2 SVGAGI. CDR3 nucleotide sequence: TGTGCCAGCAGGGTCACCGGGACAGAGAACACTGAAGCTTTCTTT. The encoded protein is CASRVTGTENTEAFF.

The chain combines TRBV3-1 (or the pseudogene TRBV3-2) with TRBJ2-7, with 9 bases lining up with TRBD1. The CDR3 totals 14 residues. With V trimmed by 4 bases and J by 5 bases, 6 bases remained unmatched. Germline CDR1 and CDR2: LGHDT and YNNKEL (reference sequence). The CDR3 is CASSPRDRVHEQYF. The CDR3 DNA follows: TGTGCCAGCAGCCCCCGGGACAGGGTCCACGAGCAGTACTTC.

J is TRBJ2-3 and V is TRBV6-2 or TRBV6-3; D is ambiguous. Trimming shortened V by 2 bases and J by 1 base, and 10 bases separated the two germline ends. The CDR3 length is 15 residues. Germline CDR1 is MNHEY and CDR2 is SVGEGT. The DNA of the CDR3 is TGTGCCAGCAGTTACCCGGGCGCGGGCACAGATACGCAGTATTTT. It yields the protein CASSYPGAGTDTQYF.

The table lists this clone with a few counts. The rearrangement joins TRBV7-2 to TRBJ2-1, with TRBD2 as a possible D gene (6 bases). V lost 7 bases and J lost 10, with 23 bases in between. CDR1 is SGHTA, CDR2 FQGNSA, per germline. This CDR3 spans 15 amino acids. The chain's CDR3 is CASIRGTGEVREQFF. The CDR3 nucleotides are TGTGCCAGCATCCGGGGGACGGGGGAGGTACGGGAGCAGTTCTTC. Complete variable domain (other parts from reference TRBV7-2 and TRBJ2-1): GAGVSQSPSNKVTEKGKDVELRCDPISGHTALYWYRQSLGQGLEFLIYFQGNSAPDKSGLPSDRFSAERTGGSVSTLTIQRTQQEDSAVYLCASIRGTGEVREQFFGPGTRLTVL.

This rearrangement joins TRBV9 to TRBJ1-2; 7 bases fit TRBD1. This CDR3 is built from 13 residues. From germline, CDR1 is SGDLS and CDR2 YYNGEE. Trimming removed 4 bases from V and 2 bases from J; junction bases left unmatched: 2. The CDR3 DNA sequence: TGTGCCAGCAGCCAGGGACAGAACTATGGCTACACCTTC. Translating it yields CASSQGQNYGYTF. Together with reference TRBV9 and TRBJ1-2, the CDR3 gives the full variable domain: DSGVTQTPKHLITATGQRVTLRCSPRSGDLSVYWYQQSLDQGLQFLIQYYNGEERAKGNILERFSAQQFPDLHSELNLSSLELGDSALYFCASSQGQNYGYTFGSGTRLTVV.

CDR3 amino acids: CASSLPQGGYEKLFF. CDR3 in DNA: TGTGCCAGCAGCCTCCCCCAGGGAGGGTATGAAAAACTGTTTTTT. This chain joins TRBV28 and TRBJ1-4, with a weak D call TRBD1 (5 bases). This CDR3 contains 15 residues. Trimming pared 6 bases from V and 6 bases from J, leaving 17 bases between. Germline CDR1 and CDR2: MDHEN and SYDVKM.

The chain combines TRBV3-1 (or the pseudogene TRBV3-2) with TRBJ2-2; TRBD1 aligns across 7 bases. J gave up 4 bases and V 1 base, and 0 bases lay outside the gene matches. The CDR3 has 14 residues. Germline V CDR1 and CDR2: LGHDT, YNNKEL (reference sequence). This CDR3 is CASSQAGGTGELFF. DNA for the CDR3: TGTGCCAGCAGCCAAGCAGGGGGCACCGGGGAGCTGTTTTTT.

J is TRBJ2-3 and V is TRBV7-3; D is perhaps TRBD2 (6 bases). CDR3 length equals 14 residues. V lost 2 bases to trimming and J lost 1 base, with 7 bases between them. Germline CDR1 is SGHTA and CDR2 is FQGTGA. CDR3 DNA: TGTGCCAGCAGCTTAGGGACTGGCACAGATACGCAGTATTTT. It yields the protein CASSLGTGTDTQYF.

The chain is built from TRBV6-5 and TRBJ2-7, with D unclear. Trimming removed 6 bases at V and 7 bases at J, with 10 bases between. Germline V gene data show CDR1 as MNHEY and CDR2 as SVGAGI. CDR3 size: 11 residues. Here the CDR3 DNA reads TGTGCCAGCAGCCCGGGTTCAGAGCAGTACTTC. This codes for CASSPGSEQYF.

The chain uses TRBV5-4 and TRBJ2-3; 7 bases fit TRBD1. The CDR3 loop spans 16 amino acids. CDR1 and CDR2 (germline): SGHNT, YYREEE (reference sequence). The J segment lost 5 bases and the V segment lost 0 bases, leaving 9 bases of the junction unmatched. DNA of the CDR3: TGTGCCAGCAGCTTGGAGGGTGGGACAGTTGGAGATACGCAGTATTTT. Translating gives CASSLEGGTVGDTQYF.

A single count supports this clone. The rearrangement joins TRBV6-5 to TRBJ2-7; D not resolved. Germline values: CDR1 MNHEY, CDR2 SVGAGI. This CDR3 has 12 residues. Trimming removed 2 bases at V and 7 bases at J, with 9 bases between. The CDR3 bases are TGTGCCAGCAGTTACCCCCTCGGGGAGCAGTACTTC. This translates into CASSYPLGEQYF.

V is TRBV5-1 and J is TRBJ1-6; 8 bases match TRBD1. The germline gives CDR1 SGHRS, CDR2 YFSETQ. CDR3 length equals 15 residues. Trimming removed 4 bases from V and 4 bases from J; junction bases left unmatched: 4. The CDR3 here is CASSTRQGYNSPLHF. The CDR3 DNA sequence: TGCGCCAGCAGCACCCGACAGGGGTATAATTCACCCCTCCACTTT.

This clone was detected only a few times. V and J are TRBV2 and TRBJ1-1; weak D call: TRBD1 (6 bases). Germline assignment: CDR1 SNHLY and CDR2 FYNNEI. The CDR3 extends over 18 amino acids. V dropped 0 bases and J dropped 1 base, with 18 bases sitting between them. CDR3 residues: CASSEALTWQGSNTEAFF. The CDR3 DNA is TGTGCCAGCAGTGAAGCGCTTACGTGGCAGGGGTCGAACACTGAAGCTTTCTTT. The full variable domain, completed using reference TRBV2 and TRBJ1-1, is EPEVTQTPSHQVTQMGQEVILRCVPISNHLYFYWYRQILGQKVEFLVSFYNNEISEKSEIFDDQFSVERPDGSNFTLKIRSTKLEDSAMYFCASSEALTWQGSNTEAFFGQGTRLTVV.

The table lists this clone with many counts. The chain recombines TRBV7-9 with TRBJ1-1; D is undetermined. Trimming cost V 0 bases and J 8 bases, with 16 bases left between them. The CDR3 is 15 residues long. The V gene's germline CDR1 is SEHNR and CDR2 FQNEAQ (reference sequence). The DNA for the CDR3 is TGTGCCAGCAGCTTAGCGGGCAGCAGGTACAAGGAAGCTTTCTTT. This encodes CASSLAGSRYKEAFF.

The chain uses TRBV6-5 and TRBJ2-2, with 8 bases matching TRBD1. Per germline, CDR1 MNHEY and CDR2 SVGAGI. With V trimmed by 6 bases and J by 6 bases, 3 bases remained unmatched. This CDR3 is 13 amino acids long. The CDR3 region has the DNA TGTGCCAGCAGGCAACAGGGGGCCGGGGAGCTGTTTTTT. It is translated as CASRQQGAGELFF.

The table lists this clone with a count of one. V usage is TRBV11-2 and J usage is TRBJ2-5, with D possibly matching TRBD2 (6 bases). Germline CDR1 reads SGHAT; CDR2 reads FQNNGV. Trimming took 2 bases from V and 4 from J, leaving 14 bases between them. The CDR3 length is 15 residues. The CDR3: CASSLTLRAGETQYF. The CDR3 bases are TGTGCCAGCAGCTTAACCCTCAGAGCGGGAGAGACCCAGTACTTC. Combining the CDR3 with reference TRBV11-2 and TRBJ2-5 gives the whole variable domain EAGVAQSPRYKIIEKRQSVAFWCNPISGHATLYWYQQILGQGPKLLIQFQNNGVVDDSQLPKDRFSAERLKGVDSTLKIQPAKLEDSAVYLCASSLTLRAGETQYFGPGTRLLVL.

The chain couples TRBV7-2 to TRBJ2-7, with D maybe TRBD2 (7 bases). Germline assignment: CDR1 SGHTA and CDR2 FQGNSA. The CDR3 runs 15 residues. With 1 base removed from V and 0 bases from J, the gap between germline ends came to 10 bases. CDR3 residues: CASSLVAGASYEQYF. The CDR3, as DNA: TGTGCCAGCAGCTTAGTGGCGGGGGCCTCCTACGAGCAGTACTTC.

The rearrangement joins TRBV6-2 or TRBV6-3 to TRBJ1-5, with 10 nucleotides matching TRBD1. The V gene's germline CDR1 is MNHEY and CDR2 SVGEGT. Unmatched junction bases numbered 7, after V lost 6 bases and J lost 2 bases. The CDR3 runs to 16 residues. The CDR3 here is CASSSVGQGGNQPQHF. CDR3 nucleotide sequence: TGTGCCAGCAGCTCAGTTGGACAGGGGGGCAATCAGCCCCAGCATTTT.

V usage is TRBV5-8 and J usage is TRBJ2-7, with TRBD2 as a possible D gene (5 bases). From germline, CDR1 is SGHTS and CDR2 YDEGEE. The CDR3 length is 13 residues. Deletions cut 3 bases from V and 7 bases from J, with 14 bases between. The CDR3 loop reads CASSWERLGEQYF. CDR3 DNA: TGTGCCAGCAGCTGGGAGAGGTTAGGGGAGCAGTACTTC.

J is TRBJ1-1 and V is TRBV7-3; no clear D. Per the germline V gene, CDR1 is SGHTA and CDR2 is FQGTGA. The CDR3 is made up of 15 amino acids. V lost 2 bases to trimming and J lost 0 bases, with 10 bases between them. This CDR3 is CASSLSAVMNTEAFF. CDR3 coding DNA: TGTGCCAGCAGCTTATCTGCGGTGATGAACACTGAAGCTTTCTTT.

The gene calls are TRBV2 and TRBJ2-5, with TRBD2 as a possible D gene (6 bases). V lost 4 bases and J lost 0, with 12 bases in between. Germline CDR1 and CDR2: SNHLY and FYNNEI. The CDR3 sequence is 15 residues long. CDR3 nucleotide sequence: TGTGCCAGCAGTGTTTGGGGGGAAAACCAAGAGACCCAGTACTTC. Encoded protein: CASSVWGENQETQYF.

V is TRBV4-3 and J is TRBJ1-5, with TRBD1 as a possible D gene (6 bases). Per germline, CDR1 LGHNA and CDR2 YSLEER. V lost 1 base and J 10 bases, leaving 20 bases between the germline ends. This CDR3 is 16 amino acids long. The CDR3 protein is CASSQGVWTVLGPQHF. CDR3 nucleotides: TGCGCCAGCAGCCAAGGCGTTTGGACAGTTCTTGGTCCCCAGCATTTT.

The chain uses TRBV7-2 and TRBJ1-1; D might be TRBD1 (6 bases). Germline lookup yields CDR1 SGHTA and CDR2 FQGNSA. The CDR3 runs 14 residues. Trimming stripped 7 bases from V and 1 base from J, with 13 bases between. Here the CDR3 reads CASTQGWGNTEAFF. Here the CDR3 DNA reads TGTGCCAGCACACAGGGATGGGGGAACACTGAAGCTTTCTTT. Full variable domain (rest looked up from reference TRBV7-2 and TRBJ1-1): GAGVSQSPSNKVTEKGKDVELRCDPISGHTALYWYRQSLGQGLEFLIYFQGNSAPDKSGLPSDRFSAERTGGSVSTLTIQRTQQEDSAVYLCASTQGWGNTEAFFGQGTRLTVV.

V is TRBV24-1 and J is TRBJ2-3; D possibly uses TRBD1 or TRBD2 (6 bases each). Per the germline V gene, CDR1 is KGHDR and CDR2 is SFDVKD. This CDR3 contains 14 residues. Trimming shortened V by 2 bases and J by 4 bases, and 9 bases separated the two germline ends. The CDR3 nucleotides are TGTGCCACCAGTGATTACAGGGAGGCAGATACGCAGTATTTT. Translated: CATSDYREADTQYF.

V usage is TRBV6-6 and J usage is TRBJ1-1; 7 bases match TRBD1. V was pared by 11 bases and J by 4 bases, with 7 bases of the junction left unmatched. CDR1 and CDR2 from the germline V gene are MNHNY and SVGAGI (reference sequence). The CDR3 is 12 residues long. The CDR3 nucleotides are TGTGCCGGTTCGACAGGGTCCACTGAAGCTTTCTTT. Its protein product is CAGSTGSTEAFF.

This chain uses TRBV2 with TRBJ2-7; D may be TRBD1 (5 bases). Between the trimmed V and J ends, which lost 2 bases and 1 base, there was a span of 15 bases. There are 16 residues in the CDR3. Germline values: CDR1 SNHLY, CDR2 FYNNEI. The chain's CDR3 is CASSEIGARGSYEQYF. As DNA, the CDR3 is TGTGCCAGCAGTGAAATCGGCGCTAGGGGATCCTACGAGCAGTACTTC.

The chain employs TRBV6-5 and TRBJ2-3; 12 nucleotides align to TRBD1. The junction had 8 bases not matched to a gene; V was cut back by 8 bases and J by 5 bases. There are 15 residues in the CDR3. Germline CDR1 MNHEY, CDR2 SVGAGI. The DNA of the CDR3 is TGTGCCAGCCGTCCGGGACAGGGGGCAAGAGATACGCAGTATTTT. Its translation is CASRPGQGARDTQYF.

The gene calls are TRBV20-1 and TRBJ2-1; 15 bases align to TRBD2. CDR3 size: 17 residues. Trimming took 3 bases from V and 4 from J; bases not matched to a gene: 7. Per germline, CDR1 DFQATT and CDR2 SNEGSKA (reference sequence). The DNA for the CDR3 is TGCAGTGCTAGTACGGGACTAGCGGGGGGCGAGTACAATGAGCAGTTCTTC. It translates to CSASTGLAGGEYNEQFF.